A selection of T cell receptor beta chains follows, all from one sample in a study of regulatory T cells in long-lasting Graves disease. MiXCR, run by TCRdb on the multiplex PCR reads, gives a single entry per CDR3 protein. The top ten hold roughly 40% of the sample, which has 320,000 or so distinct CDR3 sequences, under 20% seen once. Source: peripheral blood mononuclear cells (PBMCs), taken at new diagnosis, from a patient treated with antithyroid drugs. The origin of the receptors is a female donor with Graves disease. Both conserved end residues are part of each CDR3. The order of the fields is V gene, clone size, J gene, D gene, CDR3 protein, CDR3 DNA. A D gene is named only where the DNA matches it firmly. A row's size may be missing; if present it is once, few, many or a size class.

TRBV10-3	many	TRBJ2-7	NA	CAISDLVSLHSYEQYF	TGTGCCATCAGTGATTTAGTCTCATTACACTCCTACGAGCAGTACTTC
TRBV7-6	many	TRBJ2-7	TRBD2	CASSLAGGRNEQYF	TGTGCCAGCAGCTTAGCGGGAGGGAGGAACGAGCAGTACTTC
TRBV18	NA	TRBJ2-5	TRBD1	CASSPPGQQTGQVTQYF	TGTGCCAGCTCACCACCGGGACAGCAGACTGGCCAAGTGACCCAGTACTTC
TRBV5-1	many	TRBJ2-7	NA	CASSLEAQDYEQYF	TGCGCCAGCAGCTTGGAAGCCCAAGACTACGAGCAGTACTTC
TRBV12-3/TRBV12-4	many	TRBJ2-3	NA	CANSLSGRTDTQYF	TGTGCCAACAGTTTAAGCGGCCGCACAGATACGCAGTATTTT
TRBV6-2/TRBV6-3	many	TRBJ2-3	NA	CASSYTQGRQDTQYF	TGTGCCAGCAGTTACACCCAGGGCCGTCAAGATACGCAGTATTTT
TRBV24-1	many	TRBJ2-5	NA	CATICAPTGHQETQYF	TGTGCCACTATCTGTGCCCCGACAGGCCACCAAGAGACCCAGTACTTC
TRBV20-1	many	TRBJ1-2	TRBD1	CSASWDRGIGYTF	TGCAGTGCTAGCTGGGACAGGGGGATTGGCTACACCTTC
TRBV14	many	TRBJ1-1	NA	CASSRQGPEAFF	TGTGCCAGCAGCCGGCAGGGTCCTGAAGCTTTCTTT
TRBV12-3/TRBV12-4	NA	TRBJ1-4	NA	CASSPDYEKLFF	TGTGCCAGCAGTCCTGATTATGAAAAACTGTTTTTT
TRBV12-3/TRBV12-4	many	TRBJ1-1	NA	CASSLFREATEAFF	TGTGCCAGCAGTTTATTCAGGGAGGCTACTGAAGCTTTCTTT
TRBV12-3/TRBV12-4	many	TRBJ2-3	NA	CASSLALAARGTDTQYF	TGTGCCAGCAGTTTAGCTTTAGCGGCGAGAGGAACAGATACGCAGTATTTT
TRBV28	many	TRBJ2-7	TRBD2	CASSRRTSGIHEQYF	TGTGCCAGCAGTCGGCGGACTAGCGGGATACACGAGCAGTACTTC
TRBV28	many	TRBJ2-7	NA	CASSLLSPNPYEQYF	TGTGCCAGCAGTCTACTCTCGCCCAACCCTTACGAGCAGTACTTC